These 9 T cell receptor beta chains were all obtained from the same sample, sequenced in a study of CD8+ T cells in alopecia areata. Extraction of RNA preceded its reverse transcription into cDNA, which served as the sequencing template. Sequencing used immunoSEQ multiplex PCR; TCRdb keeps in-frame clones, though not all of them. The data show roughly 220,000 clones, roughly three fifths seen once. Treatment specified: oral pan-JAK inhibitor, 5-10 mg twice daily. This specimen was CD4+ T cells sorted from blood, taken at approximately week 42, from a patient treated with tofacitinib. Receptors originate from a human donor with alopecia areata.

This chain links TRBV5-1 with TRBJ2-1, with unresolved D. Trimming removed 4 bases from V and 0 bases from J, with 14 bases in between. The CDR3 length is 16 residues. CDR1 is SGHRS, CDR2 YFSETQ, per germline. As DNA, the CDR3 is TGCGCCAGCAGCCCCGGGTTAGCTAGCTCCTACAATGAGCAGTTCTTC. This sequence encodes CASSPGLASSYNEQFF.

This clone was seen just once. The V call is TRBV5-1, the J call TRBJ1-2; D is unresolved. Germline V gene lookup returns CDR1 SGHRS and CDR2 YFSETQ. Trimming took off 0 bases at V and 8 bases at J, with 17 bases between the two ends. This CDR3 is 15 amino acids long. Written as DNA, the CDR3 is TGCGCCAGCAGCTTGGAATCCCCGGGAGAACAGGGCTACACCTTC. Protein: CASSLESPGEQGYTF.

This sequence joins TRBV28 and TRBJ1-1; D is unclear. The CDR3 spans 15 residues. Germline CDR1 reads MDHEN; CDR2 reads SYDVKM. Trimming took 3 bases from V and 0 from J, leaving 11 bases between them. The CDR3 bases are TGTGCCAGCAGTTTGATGGGATTAATGAACACTGAAGCTTTCTTT. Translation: CASSLMGLMNTEAFF.

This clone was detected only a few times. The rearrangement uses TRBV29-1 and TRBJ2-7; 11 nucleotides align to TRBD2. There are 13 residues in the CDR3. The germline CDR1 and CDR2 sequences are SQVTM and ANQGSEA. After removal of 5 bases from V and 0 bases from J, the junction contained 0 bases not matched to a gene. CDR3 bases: TGCAGCGTTCTAGCGGGGGGCTCCTACGAGCAGTACTTC. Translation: CSVLAGGSYEQYF.

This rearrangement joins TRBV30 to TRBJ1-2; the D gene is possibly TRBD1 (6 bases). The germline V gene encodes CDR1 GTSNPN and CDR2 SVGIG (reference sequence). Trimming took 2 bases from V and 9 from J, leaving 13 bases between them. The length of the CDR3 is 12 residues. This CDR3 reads CAWSQGYFRYTF. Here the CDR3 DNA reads TGTGCCTGGAGTCAGGGGTACTTTCGCTACACCTTC.

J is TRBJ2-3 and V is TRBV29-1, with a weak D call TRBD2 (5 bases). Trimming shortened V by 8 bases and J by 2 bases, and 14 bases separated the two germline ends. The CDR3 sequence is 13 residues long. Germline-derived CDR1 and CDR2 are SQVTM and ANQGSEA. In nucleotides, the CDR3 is TGCAGCAAACTAGGTTGGGACACAGATACGCAGTATTTT. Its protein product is CSKLGWDTDTQYF.

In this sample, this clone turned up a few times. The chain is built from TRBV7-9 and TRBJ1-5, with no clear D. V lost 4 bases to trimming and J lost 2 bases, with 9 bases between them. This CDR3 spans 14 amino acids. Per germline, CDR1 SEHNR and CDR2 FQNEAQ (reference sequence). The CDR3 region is CASSSGMGNQPQHF. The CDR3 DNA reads TGTGCCAGCAGCTCGGGGATGGGCAATCAGCCCCAGCATTTT.

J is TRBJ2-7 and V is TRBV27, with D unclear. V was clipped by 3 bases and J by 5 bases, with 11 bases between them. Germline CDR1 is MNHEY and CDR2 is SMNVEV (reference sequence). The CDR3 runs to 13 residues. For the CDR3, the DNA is TGTGCCAGCAGTTTCGAATCCGGAAACGAGCAGTACTTC. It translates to CASSFESGNEQYF.

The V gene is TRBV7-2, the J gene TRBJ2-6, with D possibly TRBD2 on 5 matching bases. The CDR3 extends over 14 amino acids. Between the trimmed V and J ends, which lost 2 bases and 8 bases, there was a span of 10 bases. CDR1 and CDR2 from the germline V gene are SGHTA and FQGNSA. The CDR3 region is CASSLFPGTNVLTF. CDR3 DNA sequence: TGTGCCAGCAGCTTATTCCCGGGGACCAACGTCCTGACTTTC.